This TCR beta chain was found in a study of blood T cell repertoires in COVID-19. Across the whole study: The United States, Italy and Spain supplied acute and convalescent COVID-19 samples. In each case, the material was cDNA or gDNA derived from T cells, B-cell-depleted T cells, or PBMCs.

Original data processing: Reference gene primer amplification gave estimated nucleated cell counts. Only in-frame clones appear in the TCRdb table, and some are missing; sequencing was by immunoSEQ multiplex PCR. The V and J calls and clone size come from that table; D and trimming were worked out from the DNA. This table holds about half a million clones, roughly 88% found once. The germline V gene encodes CDR1 MNHEY and CDR2 SVGAGI. Trimming shortened V by 0 bases and J by 6 bases, and 9 bases separated the two germline ends. The CDR3 covers 14 residues. The sequence was obtained from a human donor in a cohort sampled during active COVID-19. The sequenced sample was peripheral blood. This chain uses TRBV6-5 with TRBJ1-3; D not resolved. The CDR3 coding sequence is TGTGCCAGCAGTTACTCGAGTAGAAAAAACACCATATATTTT. It is translated as CASSYSSRKNTIYF.